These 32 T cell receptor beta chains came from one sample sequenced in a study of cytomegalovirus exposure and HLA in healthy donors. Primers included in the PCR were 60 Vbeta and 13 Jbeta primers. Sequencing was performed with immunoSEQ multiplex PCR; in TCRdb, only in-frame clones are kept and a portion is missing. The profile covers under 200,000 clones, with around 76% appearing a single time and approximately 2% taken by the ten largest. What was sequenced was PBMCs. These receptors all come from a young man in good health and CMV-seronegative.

The CDR3 DNA reads as TGTGCCAGCAGGTCCGGGGGAGGCAATCAGCCCCAGCATTTT. This translates into CASRSGGGNQPQHF. The V call is TRBV28, the J call TRBJ1-5; TRBD1 might be the D (5 bases). The CDR3 runs to 14 residues. Trimming shortened V by 6 bases and J by 2 bases, and 11 bases separated the two germline ends. Germline V gives CDR1 MDHEN, CDR2 SYDVKM. Full variable domain (rest looked up from reference TRBV28 and TRBJ1-5): DVKVTQSSRYLVKRTGEKVFLECVQDMDHENMFWYRQDPGLGLRLIYFSYDVKMKEKGDIPEGYSVSREKKERFSLILESASTNQTSMYLCASRSGGGNQPQHFGDGTRLSIL.

The CDR3 here is CASSLVGSAGELFF. CDR3 bases: TGTGCCAGCAGCTTAGTGGGCTCGGCGGGGGAGCTGTTTTTT. The gene calls are TRBV11-3 and TRBJ2-2, with D unclear. Deletions cut 1 base from V and 8 bases from J, with 11 bases between. The CDR3 length is 14 residues. Germline assignment: CDR1 SGHNT and CDR2 YENEEA. The full variable domain, completed using reference TRBV11-3 and TRBJ2-2, is EAGVVQSPRYKIIEKKQPVAFWCNPISGHNTLYWYLQNLGQGPELLIRYENEEAVDDSQLPKDRFSAERLKGVDSTLKIQPAELGDSAVYLCASSLVGSAGELFFGEGSRLTVL.

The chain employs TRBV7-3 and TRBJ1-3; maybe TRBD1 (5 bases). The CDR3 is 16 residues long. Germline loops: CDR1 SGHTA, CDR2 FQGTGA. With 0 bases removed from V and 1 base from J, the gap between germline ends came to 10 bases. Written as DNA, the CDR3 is TGTGCCAGCAGCTTAACAGGGGATCCTTCTGGAAACACCATATATTTT. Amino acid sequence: CASSLTGDPSGNTIYF.

CDR3: CASRAGDSSGNTIYF. The CDR3 bases are TGCGCCAGCAGGGCAGGGGACAGCTCTGGAAACACCATATATTTT. This chain links TRBV5-1 with TRBJ1-3, with 7 bases lining up with TRBD1. Per the germline V gene, CDR1 is SGHRS and CDR2 is YFSETQ. V shed 5 bases, J shed 0 bases, and the junction held 5 bases outside the gene matches. The CDR3 loop spans 15 amino acids.

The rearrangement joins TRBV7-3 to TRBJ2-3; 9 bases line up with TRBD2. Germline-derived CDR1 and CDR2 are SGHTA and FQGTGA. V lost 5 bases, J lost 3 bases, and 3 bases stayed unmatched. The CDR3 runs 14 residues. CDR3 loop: CASSPSGRTDTQYF. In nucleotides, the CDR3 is TGTGCCAGCAGCCCAAGCGGGAGGACAGATACGCAGTATTTT.

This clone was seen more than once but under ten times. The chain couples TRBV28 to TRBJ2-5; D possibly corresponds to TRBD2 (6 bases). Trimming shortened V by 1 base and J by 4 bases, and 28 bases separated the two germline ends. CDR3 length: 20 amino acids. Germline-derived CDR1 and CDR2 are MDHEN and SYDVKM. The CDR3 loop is CASSLSGVGLLDGSGETQYF. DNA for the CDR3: TGTGCCAGCAGTTTATCGGGCGTGGGACTCCTAGATGGATCTGGAGAGACCCAGTACTTC.

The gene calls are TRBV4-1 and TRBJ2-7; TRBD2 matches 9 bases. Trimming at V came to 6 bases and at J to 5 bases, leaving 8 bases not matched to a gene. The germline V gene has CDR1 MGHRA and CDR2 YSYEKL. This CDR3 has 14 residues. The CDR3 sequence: CASRATGTSNEQYF. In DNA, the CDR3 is TGCGCCAGCAGGGCAACCGGGACTAGCAACGAGCAGTACTTC.

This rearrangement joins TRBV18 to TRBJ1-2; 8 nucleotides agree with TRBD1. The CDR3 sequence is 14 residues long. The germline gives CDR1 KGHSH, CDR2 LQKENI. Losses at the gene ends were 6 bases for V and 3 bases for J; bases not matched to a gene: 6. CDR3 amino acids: CASSPLDRDYGYTF. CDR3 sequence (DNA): TGTGCCAGCTCCCCTTTGGACAGGGACTATGGCTACACCTTC.

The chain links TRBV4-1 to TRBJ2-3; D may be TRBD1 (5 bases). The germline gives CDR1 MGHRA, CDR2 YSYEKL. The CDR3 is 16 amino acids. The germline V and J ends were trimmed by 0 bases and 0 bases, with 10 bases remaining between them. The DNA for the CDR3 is TGCGCCAGCAGCCAAGATAGGGGTGCTAGCACAGATACGCAGTATTTT. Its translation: CASSQDRGASTDTQYF.

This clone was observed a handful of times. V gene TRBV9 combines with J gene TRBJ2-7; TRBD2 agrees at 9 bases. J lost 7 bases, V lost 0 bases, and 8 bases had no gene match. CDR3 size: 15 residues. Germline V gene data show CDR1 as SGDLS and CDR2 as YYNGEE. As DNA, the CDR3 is TGTGCCAGCAGCGTAGAATCTCTAGCGGGATGGGAGCAGTACTTC. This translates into CASSVESLAGWEQYF. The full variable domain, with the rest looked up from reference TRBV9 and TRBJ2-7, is DSGVTQTPKHLITATGQRVTLRCSPRSGDLSVYWYQQSLDQGLQFLIQYYNGEERAKGNILERFSAQQFPDLHSELNLSSLELGDSALYFCASSVESLAGWEQYFGPGTRLTVT.

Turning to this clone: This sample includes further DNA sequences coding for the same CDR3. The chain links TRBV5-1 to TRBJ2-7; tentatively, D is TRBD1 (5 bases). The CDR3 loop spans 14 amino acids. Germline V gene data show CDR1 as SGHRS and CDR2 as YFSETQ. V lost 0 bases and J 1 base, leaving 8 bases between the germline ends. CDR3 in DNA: TGCGCCAGCAGCTTGGCGGCAGGGTCCTACGAGCAGTACTTC. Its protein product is CASSLAAGSYEQYF.

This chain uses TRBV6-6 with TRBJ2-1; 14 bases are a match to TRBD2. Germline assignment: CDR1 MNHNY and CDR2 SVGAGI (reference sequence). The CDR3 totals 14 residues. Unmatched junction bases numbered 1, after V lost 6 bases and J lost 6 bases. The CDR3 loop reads CASRGLAGVNEQFF. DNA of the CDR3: TGTGCCAGCAGGGGACTAGCGGGAGTCAATGAGCAGTTCTTC.

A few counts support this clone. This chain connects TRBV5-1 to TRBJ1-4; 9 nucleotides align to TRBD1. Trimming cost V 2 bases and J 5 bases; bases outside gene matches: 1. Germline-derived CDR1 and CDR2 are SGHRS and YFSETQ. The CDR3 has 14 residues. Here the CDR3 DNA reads TGCGCCAGCAGCTTAGGGACAGGGAATGAAAAACTGTTTTTT. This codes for CASSLGTGNEKLFF.

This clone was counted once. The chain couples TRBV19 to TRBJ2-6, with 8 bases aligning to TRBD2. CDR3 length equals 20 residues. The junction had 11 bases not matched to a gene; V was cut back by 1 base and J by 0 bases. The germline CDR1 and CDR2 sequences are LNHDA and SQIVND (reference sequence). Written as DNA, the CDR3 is TGTGCCAGTAGTATAGTCGCCCGGGGGGGATTGAGCTCTGGGGCCAACGTCCTGACTTTC. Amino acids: CASSIVARGGLSSGANVLTF.

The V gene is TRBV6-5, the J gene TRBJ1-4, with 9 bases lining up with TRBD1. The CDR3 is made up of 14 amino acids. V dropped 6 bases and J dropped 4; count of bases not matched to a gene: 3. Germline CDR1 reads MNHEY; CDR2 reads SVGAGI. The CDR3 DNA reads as TGTGCCAGCAGCCGACAGGGGGGTAATGAAAAACTGTTTTTT. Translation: CASSRQGGNEKLFF.

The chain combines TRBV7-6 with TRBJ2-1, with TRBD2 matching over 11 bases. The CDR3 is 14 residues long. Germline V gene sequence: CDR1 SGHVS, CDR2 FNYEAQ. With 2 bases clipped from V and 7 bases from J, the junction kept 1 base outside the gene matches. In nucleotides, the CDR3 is TGTGCCAGCAGCTTACGGACTAGCGGGAATGAGCAGTTCTTC. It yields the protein CASSLRTSGNEQFF.

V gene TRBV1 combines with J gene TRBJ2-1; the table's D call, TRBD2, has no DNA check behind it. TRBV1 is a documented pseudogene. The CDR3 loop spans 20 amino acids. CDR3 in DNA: TGCACCAGCAGCCAAGATCATACTAGGCCTCCTACGAGCTCCTACAATGAGCAGTTCTTC. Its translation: CTSSQDHTRPPTSSYNEQFF.

For the CDR3, the DNA is TGTGCCAGCAGTCAGGTGGGGACAGGGGTCGGAGAGACCCAGTACTTC. This translates into CASSQVGTGVGETQYF. The chain uses TRBV14 and TRBJ2-5; 10 nucleotides align to TRBD1. The CDR3 covers 16 residues. Losses at the gene ends were 6 bases for V and 4 bases for J; bases not matched to a gene: 11. The V gene's germline CDR1 is SGHDN and CDR2 FVKESK.

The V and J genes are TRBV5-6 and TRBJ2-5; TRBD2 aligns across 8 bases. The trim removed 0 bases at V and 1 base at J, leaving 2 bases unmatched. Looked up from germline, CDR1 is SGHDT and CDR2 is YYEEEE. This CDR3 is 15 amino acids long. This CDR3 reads CASSLVGRAQETQYF. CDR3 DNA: TGTGCCAGCAGCTTGGTCGGGAGGGCCCAAGAGACCCAGTACTTC.

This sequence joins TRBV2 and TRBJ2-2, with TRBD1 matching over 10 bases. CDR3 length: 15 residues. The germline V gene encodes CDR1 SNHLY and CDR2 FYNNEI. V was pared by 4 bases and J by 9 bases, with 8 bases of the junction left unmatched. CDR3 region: CASSVRDRGYRELFF. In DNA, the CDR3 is TGTGCCAGCAGTGTTCGGGACAGGGGTTATCGGGAGCTGTTTTTT. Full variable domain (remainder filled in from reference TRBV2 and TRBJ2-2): EPEVTQTPSHQVTQMGQEVILRCVPISNHLYFYWYRQILGQKVEFLVSFYNNEISEKSEIFDDQFSVERPDGSNFTLKIRSTKLEDSAMYFCASSVRDRGYRELFFGEGSRLTVL.

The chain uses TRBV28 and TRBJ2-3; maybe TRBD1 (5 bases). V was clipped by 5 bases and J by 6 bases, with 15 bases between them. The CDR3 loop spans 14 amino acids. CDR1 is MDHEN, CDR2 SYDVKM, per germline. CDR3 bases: TGTGCCAGCAGTATTGGGCAGGGTTGGGATACGCAGTATTTT. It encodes CASSIGQGWDTQYF.

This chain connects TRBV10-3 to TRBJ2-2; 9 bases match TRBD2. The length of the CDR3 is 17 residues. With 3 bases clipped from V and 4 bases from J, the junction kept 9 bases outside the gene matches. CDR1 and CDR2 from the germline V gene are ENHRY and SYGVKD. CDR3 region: CAISEFRAGGLTGELFF. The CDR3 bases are TGTGCCATCAGTGAATTCAGAGCGGGGGGACTCACCGGGGAGCTGTTTTTT.

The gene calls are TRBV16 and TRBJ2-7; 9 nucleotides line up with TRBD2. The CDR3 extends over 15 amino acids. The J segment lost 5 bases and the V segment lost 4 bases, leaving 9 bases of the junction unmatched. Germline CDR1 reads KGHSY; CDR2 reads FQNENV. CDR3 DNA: TGTGCCAGCAGCCTCTATAGCGGGAGCATAAACGAGCAGTACTTC. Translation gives CASSLYSGSINEQYF.

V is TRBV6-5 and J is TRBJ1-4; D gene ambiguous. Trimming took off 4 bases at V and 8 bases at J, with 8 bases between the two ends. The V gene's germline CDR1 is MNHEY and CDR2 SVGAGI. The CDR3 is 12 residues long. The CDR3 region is CASSSPSEKLFF. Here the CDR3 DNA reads TGTGCCAGCAGTTCCCCCTCCGAAAAACTGTTTTTT.

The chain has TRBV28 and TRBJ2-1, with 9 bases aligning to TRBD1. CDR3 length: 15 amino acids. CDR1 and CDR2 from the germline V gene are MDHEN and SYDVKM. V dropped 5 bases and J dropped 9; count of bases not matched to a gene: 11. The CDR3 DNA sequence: TGTGCCAGCAGTCCCTCGACAGGGGGAGTGGGTGAGCAGTTCTTC. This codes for CASSPSTGGVGEQFF.

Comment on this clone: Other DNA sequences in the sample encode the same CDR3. The CDR3 DNA sequence: TGTGCCAGCAGCGCCGACACCGGGGAGCTGTTTTTT. It translates to CASSADTGELFF. The rearrangement links TRBV9 to TRBJ2-2; unclear D gene. Germline V gene lookup returns CDR1 SGDLS and CDR2 YYNGEE. Trimming removed 3 bases at V and 3 bases at J, with 3 bases between. The CDR3 covers 12 residues.

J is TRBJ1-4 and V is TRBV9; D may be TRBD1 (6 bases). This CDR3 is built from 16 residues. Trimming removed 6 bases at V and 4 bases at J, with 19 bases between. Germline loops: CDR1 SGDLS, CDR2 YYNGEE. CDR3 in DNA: TGTGCCAGCAACCGAGGGGGAGGGGCCGGTAATGAAAAACTGTTTTTT. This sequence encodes CASNRGGGAGNEKLFF.

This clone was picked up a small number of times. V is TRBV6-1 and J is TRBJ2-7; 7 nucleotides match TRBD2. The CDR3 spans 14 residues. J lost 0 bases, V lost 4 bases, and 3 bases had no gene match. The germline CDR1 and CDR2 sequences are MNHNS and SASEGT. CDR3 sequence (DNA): TGTGCCAGCAGTGTGTTAGCGGGCTCCTACGAGCAGTACTTC. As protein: CASSVLAGSYEQYF.

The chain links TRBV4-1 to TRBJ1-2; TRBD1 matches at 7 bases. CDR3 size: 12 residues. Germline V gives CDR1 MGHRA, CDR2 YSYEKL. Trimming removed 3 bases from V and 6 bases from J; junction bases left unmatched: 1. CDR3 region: CASSHTGDGYTF. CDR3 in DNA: TGCGCCAGCAGCCACACAGGGGATGGCTACACCTTC.

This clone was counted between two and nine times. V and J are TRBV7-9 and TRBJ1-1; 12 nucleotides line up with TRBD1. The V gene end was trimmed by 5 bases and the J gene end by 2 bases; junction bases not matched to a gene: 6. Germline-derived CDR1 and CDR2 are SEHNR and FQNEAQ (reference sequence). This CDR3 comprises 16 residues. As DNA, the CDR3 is TGTGCCAGCAGCCCGGGACAGGGGGCGCGTAACACTGAAGCTTTCTTT. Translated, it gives CASSPGQGARNTEAFF.

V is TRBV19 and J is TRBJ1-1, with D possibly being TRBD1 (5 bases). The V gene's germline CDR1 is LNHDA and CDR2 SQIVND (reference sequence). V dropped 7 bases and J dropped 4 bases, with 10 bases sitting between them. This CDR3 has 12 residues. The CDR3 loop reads CASKWGGTEAFF. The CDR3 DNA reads TGTGCCAGTAAATGGGGGGGCACTGAAGCTTTCTTT.

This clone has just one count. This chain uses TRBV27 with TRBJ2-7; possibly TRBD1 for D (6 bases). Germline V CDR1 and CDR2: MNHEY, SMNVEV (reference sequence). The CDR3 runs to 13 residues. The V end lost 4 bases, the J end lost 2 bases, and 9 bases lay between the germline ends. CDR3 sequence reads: CASSYRAPYEQYF. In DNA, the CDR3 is TGTGCCAGCAGTTACAGGGCACCCTACGAGCAGTACTTC.